This TCR beta chain comes out of a study of T cells after yellow fever vaccination. In this sample, this clonotype turned up many times. One entry per CDR3 protein, called by TCRdb with MiXCR from the 5' RACE reads. Of about 400,000 distinct CDR3 sequences in the sample, under 7.5% are singletons; the top ten hold over 14%. This CDR3 comprises 17 residues. Germline values: CDR1 SEHNR, CDR2 FQNEAQ (reference sequence). Trimming took off 0 bases at V and 5 bases at J, with 17 bases between the two ends. This TCR was sampled from a man aged 30 to 45 who received the YFV17D yellow fever vaccine. The chain recombines TRBV7-9 with TRBJ2-1, with D possibly TRBD2 on 5 matching bases. The sample consisted of PBMCs, taken 5 days after the yellow fever booster vaccination. CDR3: CASSLAGRVANHNEQFF. The CDR3 bases are TGTGCCAGCAGCTTAGCGGGTAGGGTAGCGAACCACAATGAGCAGTTCTTC.